The following is a T cell receptor (beta chain) sequence with its context. These data originate in a study of low-dose radiotherapy and immunotherapy resistance in tumors. TRAV- and TRBV-specific primers were used for first-strand cDNA, which covered alpha and beta chains. TCR amplification involved about 21 PCR cycles with a constant-region primer and V-primer adapter. TCRdb analysed the reads with MiXCR anew, one entry per CDR3 protein. The sample records 95,000 to 100,000 distinct CDR3 sequences, less than 25% being singletons. Time point: after trial treatment. The treatment is: LDRT plus nivolumab, ipilimumab, low-dose cyclophosphamide and aspirin (RACIN trial). Per the germline V gene, CDR1 is KGHSH and CDR2 is LQKENI. The CDR3 has 21 amino acids. V shed 2 bases and J 4 bases; nucleotides not matched to a gene: 15.

The source of this sequence is a male donor with prostate cancer. Sequences were derived from PBMCs, sampled after low-dose radiotherapy plus immunotherapy. This chain links TRBV18 with TRBJ2-1; 15 nucleotides match TRBD2. The CDR3 is CASSPTIMAGTSGGTYNEQFF. The CDR3 DNA sequence: TGTGCCAGCTCACCAACAATTATGGCCGGGACTAGCGGGGGGACTTACAATGAGCAGTTCTTC.